This TCR beta chain was sequenced in a study of T-cell memory formation after mild COVID-19. V was clipped by 0 bases and J by 5 bases, with 11 bases between them. The length of the CDR3 is 15 residues. The germline V gene encodes CDR1 SGHRS and CDR2 YFSETQ. MiXCR, run by TCRdb on the 5' RACE reads, gives a single entry per CDR3 protein. The sample has approximately 190,000 distinct CDR3 sequences; approximately 20% are singletons. The sequence came from an adult woman who had mild COVID-19 (a few samples of this study predate the infection). Cell type and time point are not known. The chain is built from TRBV5-1 and TRBJ1-4, with unresolved D. The sample taken for sequencing was PBMCs or a T cell subset sorted from them (not recorded which). Here the CDR3 DNA reads TGCGCCAGCAGCTTGGCCGGGAGTAGGAATGAAAAACTGTTTTTT. It translates to CASSLAGSRNEKLFF. The entire variable domain, with the rest obtained from reference TRBV5-1 and TRBJ1-4, is as follows: KAGVTQTPRYLIKTRGQQVTLSCSPISGHRSVSWYQQTPGQGLQFLFEYFSETQRNKGNFPGRFSGRQFSNSRSEMNVSTLELGDSALYLCASSLAGSRNEKLFFGSGTQLSVL.